What follows describes a single T cell receptor beta chain. Its antigen is as yet unknown. Libraries were prepared by immunoSEQ multiplex PCR; TCRdb keeps only in-frame clonotypes and omits some of them. The sample includes about 63,000 clones, roughly 90% seen only once; the top ten take approximately 1.2%. This record comes from a study of cytomegalovirus exposure and HLA in healthy donors. General study results and limits: Specific recognition of CMV antigens was confirmed in vitro for a few chains (all CMV-associated). As was reported, the classifier diagnosed cytomegalovirus status with high specificity and sensitivity. One later analysis, an examination of the 90 to 150 validation repertoires, found that first-cohort TCR clusters tended to co-occur in them.

Deletions cut 2 bases from V and 8 bases from J, with 6 bases between. Looked up from germline, CDR1 is MDHEN and CDR2 is SYDVKM. The CDR3 has 12 amino acids. The chain carries TRBV28 and TRBJ2-2, with D unclear. The TCR originated in a woman aged 18 to 35 in good health and CMV-seronegative. Sample: PBMCs. CDR3 region: CASSLVQGELFF. In DNA form, the CDR3 reads TGTGCCAGCAGTTTAGTGCAGGGGGAGCTGTTTTTT.